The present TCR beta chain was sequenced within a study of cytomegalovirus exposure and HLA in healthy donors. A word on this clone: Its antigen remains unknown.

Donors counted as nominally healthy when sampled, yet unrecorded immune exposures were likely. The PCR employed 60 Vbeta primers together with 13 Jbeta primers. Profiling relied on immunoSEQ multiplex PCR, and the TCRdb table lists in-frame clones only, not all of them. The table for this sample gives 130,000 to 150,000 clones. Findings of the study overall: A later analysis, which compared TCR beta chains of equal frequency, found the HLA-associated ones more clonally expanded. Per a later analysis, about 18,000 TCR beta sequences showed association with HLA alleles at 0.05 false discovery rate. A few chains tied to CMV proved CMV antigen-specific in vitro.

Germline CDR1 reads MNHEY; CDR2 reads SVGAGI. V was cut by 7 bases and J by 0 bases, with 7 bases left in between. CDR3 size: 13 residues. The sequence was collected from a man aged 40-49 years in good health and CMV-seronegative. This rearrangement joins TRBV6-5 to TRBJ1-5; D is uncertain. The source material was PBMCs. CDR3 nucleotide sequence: TGTGCCAGCAAAGCTCATAGCAATCAGCCCCAGCATTTT. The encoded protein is CASKAHSNQPQHF.